What follows are 13 T cell receptor beta chains derived from one specimen sequenced in a study of T cell responses to AZD1222 COVID-19 vaccine. Measured with immunoSEQ multiplex PCR; TCRdb has only the in-frame clones, and not every one. This sample has 100,000 to 120,000 clones, with 80% to 95% found just once. The sequencing used peripheral blood, collected 28 days after the second AZD1222 dose. These receptors came from an adult who received the AZD1222 COVID-19 vaccine.

The V and J genes are TRBV3-1 (or the pseudogene TRBV3-2) and TRBJ1-4; TRBD1 aligns across 7 bases. The V segment lost 0 bases and the J segment 8 bases; nucleotides outside the gene matches: 6. Germline loops: CDR1 LGHDT, CDR2 YNNKEL (reference sequence). The CDR3 spans 15 residues. The CDR3 sequence: CASSQDLAGGEKLFF. Here the CDR3 DNA reads TGTGCCAGCAGCCAAGATCTCGCAGGGGGAGAAAAACTGTTTTTT.

The chain links TRBV4-3 to TRBJ2-2; TRBD2 aligns across 7 bases. Germline V gene sequence: CDR1 LGHNA, CDR2 YSLEER. CDR3 length: 16 residues. Trimming cost V 2 bases and J 5 bases; bases outside gene matches: 8. CDR3 bases: TGCGCCAGCAGCCAAAGCGGGATAGAAGGTACCGGGGAGCTGTTTTTT. Encoded protein: CASSQSGIEGTGELFF.

The genes are TRBV19 and TRBJ1-2; 8 bases map to TRBD1. Germline V gene data show CDR1 as LNHDA and CDR2 as SQIVND (reference sequence). V was clipped by 4 bases and J by 7 bases; unmatched bases: 5. CDR3 length: 13 amino acids. CDR3 loop: CASSSDRGSGYTF. The CDR3 DNA follows: TGTGCCAGTAGTAGTGACAGGGGCTCTGGCTACACCTTC.

V gene TRBV9 combines with J gene TRBJ1-6; D gene unclear. Germline CDR1 reads SGDLS; CDR2 reads YYNGEE. With 0 bases removed from V and 7 bases from J, the gap between germline ends came to 5 bases. CDR3 size: 13 residues. CDR3 sequence: CASSVGGNSPLHF. Written as DNA, the CDR3 is TGTGCCAGCAGCGTAGGCGGAAATTCACCCCTCCACTTT.

The chain employs TRBV7-2 and TRBJ1-4; D not certain. This CDR3 has 13 amino acids. Trimming shortened V by 6 bases and J by 0 bases, and 5 bases separated the two germline ends. Per germline, CDR1 SGHTA and CDR2 FQGNSA. This chain's CDR3 is CASRRTTNEKLFF. As DNA, the CDR3 is TGTGCCAGCAGGAGGACAACTAATGAAAAACTGTTTTTT.

The rearrangement joins TRBV7-6 to TRBJ2-7, with D unclear. The CDR3 has 15 amino acids. Trimming removed 5 bases from V and 1 base from J, with 15 bases in between. CDR1 and CDR2 from the germline V gene are SGHVS and FNYEAQ. The DNA for the CDR3 is TGTGCCAGCAGCAATCCCTTTTCTGATTCCTACGAGCAGTACTTC. Protein product: CASSNPFSDSYEQYF.

This clone was counted a single time. The V call is TRBV6-5, the J call TRBJ2-1, with 11 bases aligning to TRBD2. Germline V gene lookup returns CDR1 MNHEY and CDR2 SVGAGI. V was clipped by 6 bases and J by 2 bases; unmatched bases: 3. The CDR3 has 15 residues. CDR3 in DNA: TGTGCCAGCAGAAATAGCGGGGGGGCCTACAATGAGCAGTTCTTC. Its translation: CASRNSGGAYNEQFF.

The rearrangement joins TRBV2 to TRBJ2-1, with D perhaps matching TRBD1 (5 bases). The V gene lost 6 bases and the J gene lost 3 bases, with 15 bases spanning the gap. Per the germline V gene, CDR1 is SNHLY and CDR2 is FYNNEI. CDR3 length: 15 amino acids. CDR3 protein: CASRGETEFYNEQFF. The CDR3 nucleotides are TGTGCCAGCAGGGGCGAGACAGAATTCTACAATGAGCAGTTCTTC.

V usage is TRBV6-5 and J usage is TRBJ1-6, with no clear D. CDR1 is MNHEY and CDR2 is SVGAGI in the germline V gene. CDR3 size: 15 residues. The V end lost 3 bases, the J end lost 6 bases, and 12 bases lay between the germline ends. As DNA, the CDR3 is TGTGCCAGCAGTTATGGCGTCCCTTTTAATTCACCCCTCCACTTT. Its protein is CASSYGVPFNSPLHF.

The table lists this clone with a few counts. This same CDR3 is encoded by further DNA sequences in the sample. The V call is TRBV20-1, the J call TRBJ2-7, with D hard to call. This CDR3 has 11 residues. Germline V gene sequence: CDR1 DFQATT, CDR2 SNEGSKA (reference sequence). Trimming left V 3 bases short and J 1 base short, with 4 bases between. For the CDR3, the DNA is TGCAGTGCTAGGGGTTCCTACGAGCAGTACTTC. Protein product: CSARGSYEQYF.

This clone was seen only once. The chain uses TRBV30 and TRBJ1-5; D is unclear. V was pared by 3 bases and J by 1 base, with 7 bases between. Germline V gene lookup returns CDR1 GTSNPN and CDR2 SVGIG (reference sequence). This CDR3 is 13 amino acids long. The CDR3 bases are TGTGCCTGGAGCGTAGGAAGCAATCAGCCCCAGCATTTT. Its protein product is CAWSVGSNQPQHF.

The rearrangement joins TRBV5-1 to TRBJ2-7, with TRBD1 identical over 11 bases. Germline V gene lookup returns CDR1 SGHRS and CDR2 YFSETQ. After removal of 4 bases from V and 2 bases from J, the junction contained 5 bases not matched to a gene. CDR3 length equals 15 residues. The CDR3 region is CASSPRTGGAYEQYF. Here the CDR3 DNA reads TGCGCCAGCAGCCCAAGGACAGGGGGCGCCTACGAGCAGTACTTC.

The chain links TRBV18 to TRBJ2-3; tentative D call: TRBD2 (5 bases). The CDR3 contains 15 residues. V was shortened by 3 bases and J by 1 base, with 11 bases between the two germline ends. CDR1 and CDR2 from the germline V gene are KGHSH and LQKENI. The CDR3 protein is CASSPRDSGTDTQYF. The CDR3 nucleotides read TGTGCCAGCTCACCCCGCGATAGCGGCACAGATACGCAGTATTTT. Full variable domain (missing parts from reference TRBV18 and TRBJ2-3): NAGVMQNPRHLVRRRGQEARLRCSPMKGHSHVYWYRQLPEEGLKFMVYLQKENIIDESGMPKERFSAEFPKEGPSILRIQQVVRGDSAAYFCASSPRDSGTDTQYFGPGTRLTVL.